The source of this TCR beta chain is a study of blood T cell repertoires in COVID-19. As originally analysed: Reference gene primer amplification yielded estimated nucleated cell counts. Sequenced by immunoSEQ multiplex PCR; TCRdb stores in-frame clones only, minus some. V, J and clone size derive from that table, while D and trimming were established from the DNA sequence. The sample shows 250,000 to 400,000 clones, approximately 88% of them seen only once. Sequencing used peripheral blood. The sequence derives from a woman between 25 and 40 years old with COVID-19, enrolled during active disease.

CDR3 in amino acids: CASSEYSGGGSTDTQYF. The CDR3 nucleotides read TGTGCCAGCAGTGAATACAGCGGGGGGGGGAGCACAGATACGCAGTATTTT. The rearrangement uses TRBV6-1 and TRBJ2-3, with 10 bases aligning to TRBD2. There are 17 residues in the CDR3. Per the germline V gene, CDR1 is MNHNS and CDR2 is SASEGT. Trimming removed 2 bases from V and 0 bases from J; junction bases left unmatched: 5.